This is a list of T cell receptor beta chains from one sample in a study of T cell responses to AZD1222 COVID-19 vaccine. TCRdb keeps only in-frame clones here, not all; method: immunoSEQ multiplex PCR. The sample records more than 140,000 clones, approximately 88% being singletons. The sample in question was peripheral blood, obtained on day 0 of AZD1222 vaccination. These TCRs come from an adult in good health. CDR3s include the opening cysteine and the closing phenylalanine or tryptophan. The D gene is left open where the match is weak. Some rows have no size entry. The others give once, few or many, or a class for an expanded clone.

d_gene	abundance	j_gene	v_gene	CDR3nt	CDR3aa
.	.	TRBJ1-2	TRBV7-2	TGTGCCAGCAGCTTAAAGTCGATCTATGGCTACACCTTC	CASSLKSIYGYTF
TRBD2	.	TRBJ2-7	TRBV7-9	TGTGCCAGCAGCTTCAACAGCGGGGTAGCGGGAGTCGAGCAGTACTTC	CASSFNSGVAGVEQYF
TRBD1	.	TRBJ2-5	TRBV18	TGTGCCAGCTCGCCTAACAGGGGGGCCAAGGAAGAGACCCAGTACTTC	CASSPNRGAKEETQYF
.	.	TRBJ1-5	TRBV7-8	TGTGCCAGCAGCTCCAGACGAGATCAGCCCCAGCATTTT	CASSSRRDQPQHF
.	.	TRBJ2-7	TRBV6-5	TGTGCCAGCGGTCCTGGGGGGTCCTACGAGCAGTACTTC	CASGPGGSYEQYF
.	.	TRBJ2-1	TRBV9	TGTGCCAGCAGCCTCAGGGTTTCTGGCAATGAGCAGTTCTTC	CASSLRVSGNEQFF
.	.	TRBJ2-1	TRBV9	TGTGCCAGCAGCGTAGCGGCAACCTACAATGAGCAGTTCTTC	CASSVAATYNEQFF
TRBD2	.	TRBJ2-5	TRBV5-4	TGTGCCAGCAGCCGGGAGGGGCTAGCGGGGGGTCAAGAGACCCAGTACTTC	CASSREGLAGGQETQYF
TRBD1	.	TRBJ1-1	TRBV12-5	TGTGCTAGTGGTTTGGCCCTACAGGGGGGCACTGAAGCTTTCTTT	CASGLALQGGTEAFF
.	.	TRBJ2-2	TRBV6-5	TGTGCCAGCTCAGTTAGGACCGGGGAGCTGTTTTTT	CASSVRTGELFF
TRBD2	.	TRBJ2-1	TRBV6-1	TGTGCCAGCAGTGAAGTCACGGGAGGTCCCCGCAATGAGCAGTTCTTC	CASSEVTGGPRNEQFF
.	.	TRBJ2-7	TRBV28	TGTGCCAGCAGCCCGCGGAGTACCTACGAGCAGTACTTC	CASSPRSTYEQYF
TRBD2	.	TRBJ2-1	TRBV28	TGTGCCAGCAGTCCCCGTATTATTAGCGGGAGGGCCGTACGGGGCAATGAGCAGTTCTTC	CASSPRIISGRAVRGNEQFF
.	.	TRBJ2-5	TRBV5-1	TGCGCCAGCACTCTCAAAGAGACCCAGTACTTC	CASTLKETQYF
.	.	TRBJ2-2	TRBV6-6	TGTGCCAGCAGTTACGTGGGATTGAGCGGGGAGCTGTTTTTT	CASSYVGLSGELFF
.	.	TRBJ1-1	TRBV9	TGTGCCAGCAGCCTAGACAGTTACACTGAAGCTTTCTTT	CASSLDSYTEAFF
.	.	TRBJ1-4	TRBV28	TGTGCCAGCAGTTTGCCCGGAGCTAATGAAAAACTGTTTTTT	CASSLPGANEKLFF
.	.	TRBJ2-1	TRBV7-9	TGTGCCAGCAGCCTAACCTGGCGGGGCAATGAGCAGTTCTTC	CASSLTWRGNEQFF
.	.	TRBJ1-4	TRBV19	TGTGCCAGTAGGCGGGGACAAGCAACTAATGAAAAACTGTTTTTT	CASRRGQATNEKLFF
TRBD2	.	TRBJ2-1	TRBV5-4	TGTGCCAGCAGCGTATGGACTAGCGGGGGGCCTAGGGTCTTC	CASSVWTSGGPRVF
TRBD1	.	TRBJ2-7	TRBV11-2	TGTGCCAGCAGCTTCCGCCCCCTGGACAGGGGGCACTACGAGCAGTACTTC	CASSFRPLDRGHYEQYF
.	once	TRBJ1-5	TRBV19	TGTGCCAGTAGTATAGACGAGGGTGTCAGCAATCAGCCCCAGCATTTT	CASSIDEGVSNQPQHF
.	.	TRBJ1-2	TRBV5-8	TGTGCCAGCAGCTTGGATGGACAACCCTACGGCTACACCTTC	CASSLDGQPYGYTF
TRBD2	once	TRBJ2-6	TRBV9	TGTGCCAGCAGCGTAGTAAGCGGGAGTCTGGGAGGGGCCAACGTCCTGACTTTC	CASSVVSGSLGGANVLTF
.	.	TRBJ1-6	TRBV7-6	TGTGCCAGCAGCTTCGGGACGGATAATTCACCCCTCCACTTT	CASSFGTDNSPLHF
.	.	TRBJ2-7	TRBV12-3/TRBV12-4	TGTGCCAGCAGTTTCTCCTACGAGCAGTACTTC	CASSFSYEQYF
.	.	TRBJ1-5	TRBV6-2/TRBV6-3	TGTGCCAGCAGTTACACAGGTCATAATCAGCCCCAGCATTTT	CASSYTGHNQPQHF
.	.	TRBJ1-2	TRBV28	TGTGCCAGCAGTCCCGGGACCTATGGCTACACCTTC	CASSPGTYGYTF
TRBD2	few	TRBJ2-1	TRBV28	TGTGCCAGCAGTTTAACCGGACTAGCGGAATACAATGAGCAGTTCTTC	CASSLTGLAEYNEQFF
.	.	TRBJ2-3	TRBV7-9	TGTGCCAGCAGCTTAGTTAATACGCAGTATTTT	CASSLVNTQYF
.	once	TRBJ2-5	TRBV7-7	TGTGCTAGCAGCTTAACGGGGGAGGCGGAGACCCAGTACTTC	CASSLTGEAETQYF
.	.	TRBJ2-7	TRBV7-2	TGTGCCAGCAGCTTAGAGACGGCCTCCTACGAGCAGTACTTC	CASSLETASYEQYF
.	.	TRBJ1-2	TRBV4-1	TGCGCCAGCAGCCAAGGCTCGTGGGATGGGAACTATGGCTACACCTTC	CASSQGSWDGNYGYTF
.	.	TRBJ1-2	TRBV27	TGTGCCAGCAGTTTAGGTGCACGAAGCCCCAACTACACCTTC	CASSLGARSPNYTF
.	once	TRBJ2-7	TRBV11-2	TGTGCCAGCAGCTTAGAGGGGGCCCATGCCTACGAGCAGTACTTC	CASSLEGAHAYEQYF
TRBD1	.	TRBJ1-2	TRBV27	TGTGCCAGCAGTATACAGGGGGACTATGGCTACACCTTC	CASSIQGDYGYTF
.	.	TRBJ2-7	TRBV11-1	TGTGCCAGCAGGGTGGGGGAGATCAACGAGCAGTACTTC	CASRVGEINEQYF
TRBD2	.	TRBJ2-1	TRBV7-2	TGTGCCAGCAGCCGCATGGGACTAGCGGAGTGGAAGCAGTTCTTC	CASSRMGLAEWKQFF
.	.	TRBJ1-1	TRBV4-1	TGCGCCAGCAGCAACCTCAGGGAGAAGGGCACTGAAGCTTTCTTT	CASSNLREKGTEAFF
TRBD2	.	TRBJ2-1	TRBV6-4	TGTGCCAGCAGTGAGGCTAGCGGGAGGTATGAGCAGTTCTTC	CASSEASGRYEQFF
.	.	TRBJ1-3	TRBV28	TGTGCCAGCAGTTTAGCCTCCAGCTCTGGAAACACCATATATTTT	CASSLASSSGNTIYF
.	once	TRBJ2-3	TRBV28	TGTGCCAGCAGTTCGCGGTCCAGTTGGGATACGCAGTATTTT	CASSSRSSWDTQYF
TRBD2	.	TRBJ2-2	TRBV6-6	TGTGCCAGCAGTCGACTAGCTTCCGGGGAGCTGTTTTTT	CASSRLASGELFF
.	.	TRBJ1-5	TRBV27	TGTGCCAGCAGTTTCGGACAAGGTGGACAGCCCCAGCATTTT	CASSFGQGGQPQHF
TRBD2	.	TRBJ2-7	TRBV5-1	TGCGCCAGCAGCTCCCCGACTAGCGGATCCTACGAGCAGTACTTC	CASSSPTSGSYEQYF
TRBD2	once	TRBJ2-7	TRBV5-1	TGCGCCAGCAGTCCGGGGAGCGGGAAGTACGAGCAGTACTTC	CASSPGSGKYEQYF
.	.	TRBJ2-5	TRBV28	TGTGCCAGCAGGCATACCCACCTTTGGGGACAAGAGACCCAGTACTTC	CASRHTHLWGQETQYF
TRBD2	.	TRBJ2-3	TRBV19	TGTGCCAGTAGTAGCGGGAGGGTCCTGACTGGCACAGATACGCAGTATTTT	CASSSGRVLTGTDTQYF
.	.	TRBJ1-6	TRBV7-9	TGTGCCAGCAGCTTAGGTGGTTCACCCCTCCACTTT	CASSLGGSPLHF